This T cell receptor (beta chain) came from a study of cytomegalovirus exposure and HLA in healthy donors. In the study overall: The study's early data release held about 85 million unique TCRs from HLA-typed donors. General study points: A later analysis reportedly found that, within productive TCRs, an Asian-associated ancestry cluster had fewer N-insertions than the mean observed across the approximately 700 donors. Later on, an analysis found that several of the most significant clusters appeared to be linked to common viral pathogens, which included parvovirus B19.

All the people who gave samples were healthy bone marrow donors. The PCR employed 60 Vbeta primers together with 13 Jbeta primers. Some clones are missing from TCRdb's copy, which holds only in-frame ones; the method was immunoSEQ multiplex PCR. Found here are 100,000 to 150,000 clones, 72% of them singletons; the top ten hold more than 3%. This clone occurred a few times. Its antigen is not identified. The CDR3 extends over 15 amino acids. The V segment lost 0 bases and the J segment 5 bases; nucleotides outside the gene matches: 4. In germline, CDR1 is SGHRS, CDR2 YFSETQ. The sequence was obtained from a man aged 30-40 years in good health and CMV-seronegative. The sequenced sample consisted of PBMCs. V usage is TRBV5-1 and J usage is TRBJ1-5, with TRBD1 identical over 8 bases. The CDR3 is CASSLVAGGHQPQHF. CDR3 coding DNA: TGCGCCAGCAGCTTGGTGGCAGGGGGCCATCAGCCCCAGCATTTT.